This T cell receptor (beta chain) was identified in a study of metastatic and nonmetastatic thyroid tumors. At least ten counts were recorded for this clone. No patient had received any treatment before thyroid surgery. Original data processing: Built for papillary thyroid cancer, a distant-metastasis classifier drew on CDR3 differences across clinicopathological groups. TCRdb used MiXCR to call clones anew from the PCR reads. The V and J calls and clone size are TCRdb's, not the authors'. The table has under 50,000 clones, 25% to 30% seen once. CDR1 and CDR2 (germline): SEHNR, FQNEAQ (reference sequence). V gave up 1 base and J gave up 2 bases, with 7 bases separating them. This CDR3 has 14 amino acids.

The sequence was collected from a male donor with papillary thyroid cancer or a benign thyroid nodule (not recorded which). Some clones in this sample may be carry-over from other donors' samples. The sample was blood. V and J are TRBV7-9 and TRBJ2-3; unclear D gene. Here the CDR3 reads CASSLGVNTDTQYF. The DNA for the CDR3 is TGTGCCAGCAGCTTAGGGGTTAACACAGATACGCAGTATTTT.